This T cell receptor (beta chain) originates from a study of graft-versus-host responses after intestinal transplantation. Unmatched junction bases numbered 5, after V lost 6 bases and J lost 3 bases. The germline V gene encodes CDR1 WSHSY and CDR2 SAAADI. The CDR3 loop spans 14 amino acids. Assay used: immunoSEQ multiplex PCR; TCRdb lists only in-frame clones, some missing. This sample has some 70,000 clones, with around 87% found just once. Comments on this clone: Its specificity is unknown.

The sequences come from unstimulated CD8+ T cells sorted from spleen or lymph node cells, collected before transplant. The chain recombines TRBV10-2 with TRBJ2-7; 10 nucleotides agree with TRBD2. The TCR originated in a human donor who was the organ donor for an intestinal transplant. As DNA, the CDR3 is TGCGCCAGCAGCTGGACTAGCGGAGACTACGAGCAGTACTTC. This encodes CASSWTSGDYEQYF.